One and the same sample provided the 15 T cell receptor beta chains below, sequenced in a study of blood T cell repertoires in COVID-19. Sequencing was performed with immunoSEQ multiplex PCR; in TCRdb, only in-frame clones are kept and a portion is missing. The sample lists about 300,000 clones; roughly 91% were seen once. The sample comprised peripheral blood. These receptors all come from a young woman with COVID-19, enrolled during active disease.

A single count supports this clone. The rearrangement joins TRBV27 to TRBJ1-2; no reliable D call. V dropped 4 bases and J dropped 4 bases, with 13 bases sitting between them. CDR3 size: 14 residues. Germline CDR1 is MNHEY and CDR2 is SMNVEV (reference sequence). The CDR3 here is CASSSSWASYGYTF. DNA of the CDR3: TGTGCCAGCAGTTCTTCTTGGGCCTCCTATGGCTACACCTTC.

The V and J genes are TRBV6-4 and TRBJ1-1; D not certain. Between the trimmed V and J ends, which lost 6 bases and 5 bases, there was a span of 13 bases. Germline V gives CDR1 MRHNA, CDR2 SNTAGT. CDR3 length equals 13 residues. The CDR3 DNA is TGTGCCAGCAGCTTCGGGGTGGGTACTGAAGCTTTCTTT. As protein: CASSFGVGTEAFF.

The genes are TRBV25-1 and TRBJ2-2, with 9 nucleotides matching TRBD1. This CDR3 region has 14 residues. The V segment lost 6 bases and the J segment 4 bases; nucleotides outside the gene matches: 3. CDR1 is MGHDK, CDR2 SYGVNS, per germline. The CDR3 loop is CASSRTGVTGELFF. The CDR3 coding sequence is TGTGCCAGCAGCCGGACAGGGGTCACCGGGGAGCTGTTTTTT.

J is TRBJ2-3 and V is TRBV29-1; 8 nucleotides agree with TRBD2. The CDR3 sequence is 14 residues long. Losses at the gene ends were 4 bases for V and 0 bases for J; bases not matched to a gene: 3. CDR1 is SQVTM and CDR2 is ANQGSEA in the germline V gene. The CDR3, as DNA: TGCAGCGTTGGGGCGGGGGGTAGCACAGATACGCAGTATTTT. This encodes CSVGAGGSTDTQYF.

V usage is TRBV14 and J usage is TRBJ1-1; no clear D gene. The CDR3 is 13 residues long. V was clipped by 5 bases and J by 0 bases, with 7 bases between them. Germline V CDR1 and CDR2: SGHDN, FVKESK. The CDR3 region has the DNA TGTGCCAGCAGCTCCGGGATGAACACTGAAGCTTTCTTT. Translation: CASSSGMNTEAFF.

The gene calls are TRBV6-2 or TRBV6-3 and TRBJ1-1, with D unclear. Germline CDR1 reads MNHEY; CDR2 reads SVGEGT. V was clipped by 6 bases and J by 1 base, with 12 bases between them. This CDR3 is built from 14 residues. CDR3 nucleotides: TGTGCCAGCAGCAACTCACGTGCGAACACTGAAGCTTTCTTT. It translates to CASSNSRANTEAFF.

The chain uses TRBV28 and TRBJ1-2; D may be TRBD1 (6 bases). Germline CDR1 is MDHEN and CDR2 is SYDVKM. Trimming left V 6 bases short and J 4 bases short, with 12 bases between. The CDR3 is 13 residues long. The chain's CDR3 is CASSRQGSYGYTF. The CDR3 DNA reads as TGTGCCAGCAGCCGTCAGGGGAGCTATGGCTACACCTTC.

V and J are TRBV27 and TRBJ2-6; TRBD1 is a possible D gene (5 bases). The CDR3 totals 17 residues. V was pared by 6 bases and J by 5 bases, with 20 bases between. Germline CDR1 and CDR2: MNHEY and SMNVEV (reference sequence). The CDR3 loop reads CASRLIFNRQRANVLTF. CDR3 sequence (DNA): TGTGCCAGCAGACTTATATTCAACAGGCAAAGGGCCAACGTCCTGACTTTC.

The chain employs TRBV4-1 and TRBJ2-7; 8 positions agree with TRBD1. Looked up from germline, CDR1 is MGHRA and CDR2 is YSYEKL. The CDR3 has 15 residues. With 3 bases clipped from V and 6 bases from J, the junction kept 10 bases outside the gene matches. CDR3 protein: CASSQETGALGEQYF. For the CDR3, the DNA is TGCGCCAGCAGCCAGGAGACAGGGGCCCTCGGCGAGCAGTACTTC.

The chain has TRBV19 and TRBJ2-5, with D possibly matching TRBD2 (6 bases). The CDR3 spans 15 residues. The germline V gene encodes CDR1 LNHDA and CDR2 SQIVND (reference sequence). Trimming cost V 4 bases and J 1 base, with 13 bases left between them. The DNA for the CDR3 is TGTGCCAGTAGTACCTCCGGGACTCTCCAAGAGACCCAGTACTTC. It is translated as CASSTSGTLQETQYF.

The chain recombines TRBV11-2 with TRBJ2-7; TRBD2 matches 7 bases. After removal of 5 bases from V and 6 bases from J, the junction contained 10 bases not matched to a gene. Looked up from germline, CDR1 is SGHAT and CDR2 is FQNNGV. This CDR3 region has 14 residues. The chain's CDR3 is CASSARLADLEQYF. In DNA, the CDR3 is TGTGCCAGCAGCGCGAGACTAGCAGATCTCGAGCAGTACTTC.

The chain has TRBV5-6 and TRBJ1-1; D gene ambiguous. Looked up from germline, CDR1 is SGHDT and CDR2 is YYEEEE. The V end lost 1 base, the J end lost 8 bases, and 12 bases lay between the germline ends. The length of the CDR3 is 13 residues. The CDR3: CASSLRGPGEAFF. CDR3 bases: TGTGCCAGCAGCTTGCGAGGGCCCGGGGAAGCTTTCTTT.

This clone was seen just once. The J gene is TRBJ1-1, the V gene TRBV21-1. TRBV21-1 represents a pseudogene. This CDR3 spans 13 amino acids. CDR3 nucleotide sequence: TGTGCCAGCAGCAAAAAGAGGGTCACTGAAGCTTTCTTT. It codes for CASSKKRVTEAFF.

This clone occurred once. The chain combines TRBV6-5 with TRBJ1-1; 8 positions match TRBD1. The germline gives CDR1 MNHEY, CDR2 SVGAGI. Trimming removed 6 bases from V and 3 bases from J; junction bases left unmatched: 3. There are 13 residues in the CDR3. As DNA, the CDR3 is TGTGCCAGCAGACGGACAGGGTACACTGAAGCTTTCTTT. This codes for CASRRTGYTEAFF.

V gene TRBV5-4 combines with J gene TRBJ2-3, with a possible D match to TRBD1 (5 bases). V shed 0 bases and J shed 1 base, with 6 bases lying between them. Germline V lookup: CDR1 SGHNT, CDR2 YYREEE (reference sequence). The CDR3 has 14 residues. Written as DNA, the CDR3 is TGTGCCAGCAGCTTGGGACAGCGCACAGATACGCAGTATTTT. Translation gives CASSLGQRTDTQYF.